Following are 3 T cell receptor beta chains from one sample sequenced in a study of blood T cell repertoires in COVID-19. Measured with immunoSEQ multiplex PCR; TCRdb has only the in-frame clones, and not every one. This sample has hundreds of thousands of clones, with approximately 85% found just once. The sequenced sample was PBMCs or T cells enriched from blood (not recorded which). The receptors were gathered from a man between 25 and 39 years old who had recovered from COVID-19.

This chain connects TRBV6-5 to TRBJ2-2; D is uncertain. CDR1 and CDR2 from the germline V gene are MNHEY and SVGAGI. CDR3 size: 14 residues. Trimming cost V 2 bases and J 5 bases, with 9 bases left between them. This chain's CDR3 is CASSYRPETGELFF. The CDR3 DNA follows: TGTGCCAGCAGTTACCGCCCGGAGACCGGGGAGCTGTTTTTT.

This chain connects TRBV9 to TRBJ2-2; TRBD2 agrees at 8 bases. CDR1 and CDR2 from the germline V gene are SGDLS and YYNGEE. The CDR3 length is 17 residues. J was trimmed by 1 base and V by 0 bases; bases with no gene match: 5. The CDR3 nucleotides read TGTGCCAGCAGCGTAGGAGGAGCGGGGGAGAACACCGGGGAGCTGTTTTTT. It specifies CASSVGGAGENTGELFF.

The CDR3 nucleotides read TGTGCCAGCAGCCACCCGGACAGGGAGCTCACCGGGGAGCTGTTTTTT. It translates to CASSHPDRELTGELFF. The chain couples TRBV28 to TRBJ2-2; 8 nucleotides line up with TRBD1. Germline CDR1 reads MDHEN; CDR2 reads SYDVKM. Trimming cost V 6 bases and J 4 bases; bases outside gene matches: 10. CDR3 length: 16 residues.